This is a list of T cell receptor beta chains from one sample in a study of early T cells in non-severe SARS-CoV-2 infection. TCRdb processed the 5' RACE reads anew with MiXCR; each CDR3 protein has one entry. The sample shows about 73,000 distinct CDR3 sequences, 12% to 15% of them seen only once. Material: whole blood. The receptors come from an adult who was a healthcare worker with PCR-confirmed SARS-CoV-2 infection or an uninfected control (not recorded which). Both conserved end residues are part of each CDR3. D genes are given only for firm matches. Clone size appears in some rows only: once, few, many, or a class for an expanded clone.

j_gene,abundance,d_gene,v_gene,CDR3aa,CDR3nt
TRBJ2-3,-,-,TRBV20-1,CSARTPGRETDTQYF,TGCAGTGCTAGAACCCCGGGCAGGGAAACAGATACGCAGTATTTT
TRBJ2-1,-,-,TRBV6-2/TRBV6-3,CASSYSTGVGGAGEQFF,TGTGCCAGCAGTTACTCGACGGGCGTTGGCGGGGCCGGGGAGCAGTTCTTC
TRBJ1-2,-,TRBD1,TRBV5-1,CASSLLTGYDYGYTF,TGCGCCAGCAGCTTGTTGACAGGGTATGACTATGGCTACACCTTC
TRBJ2-3,few,-,TRBV11-2,CASSLLGRTDTQYF,TGTGCCAGCAGCTTACTAGGGCGCACAGATACGCAGTATTTT
TRBJ2-1,many,TRBD1,TRBV11-2,CASSLNRGINEQFF,TGTGCCAGCAGCTTAAACAGGGGAATCAATGAGCAGTTCTTC
TRBJ2-7,-,-,TRBV11-2,CASSLDYPLEQYF,TGTGCCAGCAGCTTAGATTATCCCCTCGAGCAGTACTTC
TRBJ2-7,few,TRBD1,TRBV29-1,CSVEGQGYEQYF,TGCAGCGTTGAAGGACAGGGGTACGAGCAGTACTTC
TRBJ2-2,few,-,TRBV11-2,CASSLTGSGELFF,TGTGCCAGCAGCTTAACGGGGAGCGGGGAGCTGTTTTTT
TRBJ2-1,-,TRBD1,TRBV6-5,CASQRDRMYNEQFF,TGTGCCAGCCAAAGGGACAGGATGTACAATGAGCAGTTCTTC
TRBJ2-7,-,TRBD1,TRBV12-3/TRBV12-4,CASSLMTGNEQYF,TGTGCCAGCAGTTTGATGACAGGGAACGAGCAGTACTTC
TRBJ1-1,many,-,TRBV7-2,CASSFYSDRNTEAFF,TGTGCCAGCAGCTTCTATTCAGACAGGAACACTGAAGCTTTCTTT
TRBJ2-1,few,-,TRBV3-1,CASSPSSRGGNYNEQFF,TGTGCCAGCAGCCCATCTTCCCGCGGCGGAAACTACAATGAGCAGTTCTTC
TRBJ1-2,-,TRBD1,TRBV15,CATSRGDRAGSNYGYTF,TGTGCCACCAGCAGAGGTGACAGGGCGGGAAGTAACTATGGCTACACCTTC
TRBJ2-3,-,TRBD2,TRBV7-2,CASGAGLAGTDTQYF,TGTGCCAGCGGGGCCGGACTAGCGGGCACAGATACGCAGTATTTT
TRBJ2-5,few,TRBD1,TRBV20-1,CSARAAPGQGTQETQYF,TGCAGTGCTAGGGCCGCCCCCGGACAGGGAACCCAAGAGACCCAGTACTTC
TRBJ2-6,-,-,TRBV29-1,CSTSPGGLGANVLTF,TGCAGCACCTCTCCTGGGGGTCTGGGGGCCAACGTCCTGACTTTC
TRBJ2-2,few,-,TRBV29-1,CSVPAGNTGELFF,TGCAGCGTACCGGCGGGGAACACCGGGGAGCTGTTTTTT
TRBJ2-1,-,-,TRBV29-1,CSVATQREQFF,TGCAGCGTTGCGACACAGAGAGAGCAGTTCTTC
TRBJ1-1,-,TRBD1,TRBV7-9,CASREGTGNTEAFF,TGTGCCAGCAGGGAGGGGACAGGGAACACTGAAGCTTTCTTT
TRBJ2-3,few,-,TRBV5-1,CASSSNTDTQYF,TGCGCCAGCAGCAGCAACACAGATACGCAGTATTTT
TRBJ1-1,-,-,TRBV20-1,CSASSGTRNTEAFF,TGCAGTGCTAGCTCCGGGACAAGGAACACTGAAGCTTTCTTT
TRBJ2-5,-,TRBD2,TRBV29-1,CSVGWGTIQETQYF,TGCAGCGTTGGTTGGGGGACTATCCAAGAGACCCAGTACTTC
TRBJ1-2,many,-,TRBV2,CASSEGRYGYTF,TGTGCCAGCAGTGAGGGCCGTTATGGCTACACCTTC
TRBJ2-7,few,TRBD2,TRBV9,CASSVGLAGRLYF,TGTGCCAGCAGCGTCGGACTAGCGGGGCGCCTGTACTTC
TRBJ2-1,few,-,TRBV7-2,CASSPSGARRDEQFF,TGTGCCAGCAGCCCATCAGGGGCCCGTCGGGATGAGCAGTTCTTC
TRBJ1-2,-,-,TRBV27,CASRRQDHYGYTF,TGTGCCAGCAGAAGACAGGACCACTATGGCTACACCTTC
TRBJ2-5,few,TRBD2,TRBV20-1,CSARKGLAGGQETQYF,TGCAGTGCTAGAAAGGGACTAGCGGGGGGGCAAGAGACCCAGTACTTC
TRBJ2-3,few,TRBD2,TRBV28,CASSLASGGVASTDTQYF,TGTGCCAGCAGTTTAGCTAGCGGGGGGGTCGCTAGCACAGATACGCAGTATTTT
TRBJ2-3,many,TRBD2,TRBV20-1,CSARSPSATSGGLTDTQYF,TGCAGTGCTAGATCCCCGTCGGCTACTAGCGGGGGACTCACAGATACGCAGTATTTT